Listed below are T cell receptor beta chains from one sample, sequenced in a study of blood T cell repertoires in COVID-19. Generated by immunoSEQ multiplex PCR, the TCRdb table keeps only in-frame clones and is missing some. The sample carries around 170,000 clones, about nine tenths recorded once. Source material: peripheral blood. The receptors originated from a woman between 25 and 40 years old with acute or convalescent COVID-19. Both conserved end residues are part of each CDR3. D genes are given only for firm matches. Expanded clones get a size class; other rows say once, few or many, or leave the size out.

TRBD1	TRBV5-1	TRBJ2-1	.	CASHEPVGQVRHHEQFF	TGCGCCAGCCACGAGCCTGTCGGACAGGTACGTCACCATGAGCAGTTCTTC
TRBD2	TRBV9	TRBJ2-2	.	CASSRPRGAGGMAGELFF	TGTGCCAGCAGCCGCCCGAGGGGGGCGGGAGGAATGGCCGGGGAGCTGTTTTTT
.	TRBV24-1	TRBJ1-2	.	CATSGQEQNYGYTF	TGTGCCACCAGTGGACAGGAGCAAAACTATGGCTACACCTTC
TRBD2	TRBV19	TRBJ2-7	.	CASSLGGLTSGRRNYEQYF	TGTGCCAGTTCATTAGGTGGTCTGACTAGCGGGAGAAGAAACTACGAGCAGTACTTC
.	TRBV3-1/TRBV3-2	TRBJ1-2	.	CASSRHPGGADYGYTF	TGTGCCAGCAGCCGGCACCCAGGAGGGGCGGACTATGGCTACACCTTC
.	TRBV3-1/TRBV3-2	TRBJ2-5	.	CASSPLRLETQYF	TGTGCCAGCAGCCCGCTTCGACTCGAGACCCAGTACTTC
.	TRBV5-1	TRBJ2-6	.	CASSLVGGAGANVLTF	TGCGCCAGCAGCTTGGTAGGAGGGGCTGGGGCCAACGTCCTGACTTTC
TRBD2	TRBV7-2	TRBJ2-3	.	CASSIAGLADTQYF	TGTGCCAGCAGCATAGCGGGACTGGCAGATACGCAGTATTTT
TRBD2	TRBV6-5	TRBJ2-1	once	CASSSGTSYNEQFF	TGTGCCAGCAGTTCCGGGACTAGCTACAATGAGCAGTTCTTC
.	TRBV3-1/TRBV3-2	TRBJ2-7	once	CASSLGLLEQYF	TGTGCCAGCAGCTTGGGCCTCCTGGAGCAGTACTTC
.	TRBV5-1	TRBJ1-2	few	CASSRSGRDYGYTF	TGCGCCAGCAGCAGGAGCGGACGGGACTATGGCTACACCTTC
.	TRBV28	TRBJ1-2	few	CASREGGIYGYTF	TGTGCCAGCAGGGAAGGGGGAATCTATGGCTACACCTTC
TRBD2	TRBV5-1	TRBJ2-7	.	CASSRGTSGGDYEQYF	TGCGCCAGCAGCCGAGGGACTAGCGGGGGGGACTACGAGCAGTACTTC
.	TRBV12-3/TRBV12-4	TRBJ2-1	few	CASSLSYEQFF	TGTGCCAGCAGTTTGTCGTATGAGCAGTTCTTC
.	TRBV27	TRBJ1-5	.	CASSTYSNQPQHF	TGTGCCAGCAGTACATATAGCAATCAGCCCCAGCATTTT
.	TRBV28	TRBJ1-5	.	CASRIGTGYGPQHF	TGTGCCAGCAGGATTGGAACAGGGTACGGGCCCCAGCATTTT
.	TRBV5-1	TRBJ1-1	.	CASSLVRSVEAFF	TGCGCCAGCAGCTTGGTTCGGTCGGTTGAAGCTTTCTTT
.	TRBV5-4	TRBJ1-3	.	CASSFMTGGGNTIYF	TGTGCCAGCAGCTTTATGACAGGCGGTGGAAACACCATATATTTT
.	TRBV20-1	TRBJ1-1	few	CRGLSGTEAFF	TGCAGGGGACTCAGCGGCACTGAAGCTTTCTTT
TRBD1	TRBV27	TRBJ1-5	.	CASMGTGTSNQPQHF	TGTGCCAGCATGGGGACAGGTACTAGCAATCAGCCCCAGCATTTT
.	TRBV28	TRBJ2-7	.	CASSLLARNEQYF	TGTGCCAGCAGTTTATTGGCTAGAAATGAGCAGTACTTC
TRBD2	TRBV10-1	TRBJ2-1	once	CASSEGASGRPRGEQFF	TGCGCCAGCAGTGAAGGGGCTAGCGGGAGGCCTAGAGGTGAGCAGTTCTTC
.	TRBV18	TRBJ1-5	.	CASSPQGKNQPQHF	TGTGCCAGCTCACCACAGGGGAAGAATCAGCCCCAGCATTTT
TRBD2	TRBV7-2	TRBJ2-3	.	CASELDQPTLAGDTDTQYF	TGTGCCAGCGAACTTGACCAACCTACACTAGCGGGAGACACAGATACGCAGTATTTT